One and the same sample provided the 21 T cell receptor beta chains below, sequenced in a study (dated by TCRdb to the mid-2010s). The receptor library was made with RT-PCR. Sequencing used an Illumina MiSeq. TCRdb reworked the public reads: Q25 trimming with fastp, MiXCR clone assembly, productive beta chains retained. Each CDR3 protein appears once, grouped with its most common genes and DNA. For this sample the table gives about 680,000 distinct CDR3 sequences, of which 13% to 15% were detected only once. The top ten clonotypes cover 3.6% of the sample. The sample taken for sequencing was memory CD4+ T cells from blood. These receptors were taken from a female donor in good health, serving as a healthy control.

This clonotype has at least ten counts. The chain joins TRBV20-1 to TRBJ2-4; a weak D match, TRBD2 (5 bases). V dropped 1 base and J dropped 8 bases, with 18 bases sitting between them. Germline V gene lookup returns CDR1 DFQATT and CDR2 SNEGSKA (reference sequence). This CDR3 is built from 15 residues. The CDR3 DNA reads as TGCAGTGCTAGAGCCGGGGTCTCGGTGGTGGACATTCAGTACTTC. Translation gives CSARAGVSVVDIQYF.

This clonotype was seen a few times. The V and J genes are TRBV10-2 and TRBJ1-5; unclear D gene. Germline-derived CDR1 and CDR2 are WSHSY and SAAADI. V was clipped by 3 bases and J by 7 bases, with 7 bases between them. The CDR3 runs 12 residues. CDR3: CASSDHRQPQHF. The CDR3, as DNA: TGCGCCAGCAGTGATCATCGACAGCCCCAGCATTTT.

The chain links TRBV11-3 to TRBJ2-4; 7 positions match TRBD2. The CDR3 loop spans 14 amino acids. The V gene's germline CDR1 is SGHNT and CDR2 YENEEA. With 5 bases clipped from V and 5 bases from J, the junction kept 6 bases outside the gene matches. CDR3 loop: CASSRGGTQNIQYF. DNA for the CDR3: TGTGCCAGCAGCCGGGGAGGGACCCAAAACATTCAGTACTTC.

This clonotype showed up just a few times. This sequence joins TRBV6-2 or TRBV6-3 and TRBJ2-5; a weak D match, TRBD1 (6 bases). Germline CDR1 reads MNHEY; CDR2 reads SVGEGT. The CDR3 covers 14 residues. V lost 5 bases, J lost 7 bases, and 17 bases lay in between. The DNA for the CDR3 is TGTGCCAGCAGTCCCAGGGGACCGCCTCCGACCCAGTACTTC. This gives the protein CASSPRGPPPTQYF.

The chain recombines TRBV28 with TRBJ1-5; 9 nucleotides match TRBD1. V shed 8 bases and J 1 base; nucleotides not matched to a gene: 15. Germline V CDR1 and CDR2: MDHEN, SYDVKM. The CDR3 contains 18 residues. CDR3 protein: CASYPGTGFGWSNQPQHF. Here the CDR3 DNA reads TGTGCCAGCTACCCCGGGACAGGGTTTGGGTGGAGCAATCAGCCCCAGCATTTT.

This clonotype was detected ten times or more. V and J are TRBV12-3 or TRBV12-4 and TRBJ2-5; tentatively, D is TRBD1 (6 bases). The CDR3 is 15 amino acids. The germline V and J ends were trimmed by 5 bases and 5 bases, with 18 bases remaining between them. The CDR3 bases are TGTGCCAGCAGTATATCAGGGGTTCAGGGCGAGACCCAGTACTTC. Its translation is CASSISGVQGETQYF.

V and J are TRBV10-3 and TRBJ1-2, with TRBD1 as a possible D gene (6 bases). CDR1 and CDR2 from the germline V gene are ENHRY and SYGVKD. V shed 10 bases and J shed 4 bases, with 22 bases lying between them. The CDR3 totals 15 residues. CDR3: CASREGGAVGYGYTF. In DNA, the CDR3 is TGTGCCAGCAGAGAAGGGGGGGCGGTGGGCTATGGCTACACCTTC.

This clonotype was observed a handful of times. One end of the junction does not line up with germline, which may come from a read error. The V gene is TRBV5-1, the J gene TRBJ2-7, with 9 positions matching TRBD1. The CDR3 is made up of 13 amino acids. In germline, CDR1 is SGHRS, CDR2 YFSETQ. CDR3 in amino acids: CASRGTGSSEQYF. In DNA form, the CDR3 reads TGCGCCAGCAGAGGGACAGGGTCCTCCGAGCAGTACTTC.

CDR3 loop: CASSPLAGGWELFF. In DNA, the CDR3 is TGTGCCAGCAGCCCCCTTGCAGGGGGATGGGAGCTGTTTTTT. The chain combines TRBV7-2 with TRBJ2-2; TRBD1 agrees at 7 bases. Germline CDR1 reads SGHTA; CDR2 reads FQGNSA. This CDR3 has 14 residues. J was trimmed by 9 bases and V by 5 bases; bases with no gene match: 9.

This clonotype was seen only once. CDR3 sequence: CASSQDRETGVGQPQHF. The CDR3 DNA is TGCGCCAGCAGCCAAGATAGAGAGACAGGGGTCGGTCAGCCCCAGCATTTT. The chain joins TRBV4-1 to TRBJ1-5; 8 bases fit TRBD1. V trimming: 0 bases; J trimming: 6 bases; junction bases outside the gene matches: 10. This CDR3 has 17 residues. From germline, CDR1 is MGHRA and CDR2 YSYEKL.

This clonotype was seen more than once but under ten times. V and J are TRBV7-8 and TRBJ1-6; D remains unclear. V lost 2 bases to trimming and J lost 7 bases, with 9 bases between them. Looked up from germline, CDR1 is SGHVS and CDR2 is FQNEAQ. The CDR3 is made up of 14 amino acids. CDR3 loop: CASSLMGGNSPLHF. The CDR3 DNA sequence: TGTGCCAGCAGCTTAATGGGTGGGAATTCACCCCTCCACTTT.

The rearrangement links TRBV7-9 to TRBJ2-7; 10 bases map to TRBD1. The germline CDR1 and CDR2 sequences are SEHNR and FQNEAQ (reference sequence). This CDR3 is built from 15 residues. J was trimmed by 5 bases and V by 5 bases; bases with no gene match: 9. CDR3 coding DNA: TGTGCCAGCAGCCAATTACGGGACAGGGGACACGAGCAGTACTTC. It is translated as CASSQLRDRGHEQYF.

In its sample, this clonotype was seen many times. The chain carries TRBV5-6 and TRBJ1-3, with 8 bases fitting TRBD1. V shed 4 bases, J shed 4 bases, and the junction held 10 bases outside the gene matches. The CDR3 is made up of 16 amino acids. Germline-derived CDR1 and CDR2 are SGHDT and YYEEEE. Here the CDR3 DNA reads TGTGCCAGCAGCGTCAACAGGGGGTCGAAAGGAAACACCATATATTTT. It specifies CASSVNRGSKGNTIYF.

This clonotype was seen many times. The rearrangement links TRBV7-3 to TRBJ2-5; TRBD2 matches at 11 bases. The CDR3 sequence is 14 residues long. CDR1 is SGHTA and CDR2 is FQGTGA in the germline V gene. Trimming removed 5 bases from V and 4 bases from J; junction bases left unmatched: 3. Here the CDR3 reads CASSMGLAVETQYF. In nucleotides, the CDR3 is TGTGCCAGCAGCATGGGACTAGCGGTAGAGACCCAGTACTTC.

This clonotype has at least ten counts. The chain carries TRBV5-1 and TRBJ1-1, with 8 bases matching TRBD1. CDR1 SGHRS and CDR2 YFSETQ come from the germline V gene. V lost 4 bases and J lost 1; bases outside the gene matches: 6. The CDR3 spans 15 residues. The DNA for the CDR3 is TGCGCCAGCAGCACAGACGGACAGGGGAACACTGAAGCTTTCTTT. The encoded protein is CASSTDGQGNTEAFF. Full variable domain (rest looked up from reference TRBV5-1 and TRBJ1-1): KAGVTQTPRYLIKTRGQQVTLSCSPISGHRSVSWYQQTPGQGLQFLFEYFSETQRNKGNFPGRFSGRQFSNSRSEMNVSTLELGDSALYLCASSTDGQGNTEAFFGQGTRLTVV.

The rearrangement joins TRBV7-2 to TRBJ1-1; the match to TRBD1 covers 7 bases. The CDR3 has 14 amino acids. Germline V gene lookup returns CDR1 SGHTA and CDR2 FQGNSA. The trim removed 2 bases at V and 5 bases at J, leaving 5 bases unmatched. The CDR3 bases are TGTGCCAGCAGCTTAAGAGGACAGGCTACTGAAGCTTTCTTT. This sequence encodes CASSLRGQATEAFF. The variable domain in full, completed from reference TRBV7-2 and TRBJ1-1, reads GAGVSQSPSNKVTEKGKDVELRCDPISGHTALYWYRQSLGQGLEFLIYFQGNSAPDKSGLPSDRFSAERTGGSVSTLTIQRTQQEDSAVYLCASSLRGQATEAFFGQGTRLTVV.

This chain connects TRBV7-2 to TRBJ1-6, with D uncertain. The CDR3 has 14 residues. The V gene lost 3 bases and the J gene lost 7 bases, with 10 bases spanning the gap. Germline CDR1 reads SGHTA; CDR2 reads FQGNSA. The CDR3 loop reads CASSFGLGNSPLHF. In DNA, the CDR3 is TGTGCCAGCAGCTTCGGACTTGGCAATTCACCCCTCCACTTT. Variable domain in full (rest from reference TRBV7-2 and TRBJ1-6): GAGVSQSPSNKVTEKGKDVELRCDPISGHTALYWYRQSLGQGLEFLIYFQGNSAPDKSGLPSDRFSAERTGGSVSTLTIQRTQQEDSAVYLCASSFGLGNSPLHFGNGTRLTVT.

This clonotype was counted at least ten times. Here the CDR3 reads CASKTETGQNTEAFF. In nucleotides, the CDR3 is TGTGCCAGCAAAACGGAGACGGGGCAAAACACTGAAGCTTTCTTT. The chain uses TRBV7-2 and TRBJ1-1; tentatively, D is TRBD1 (5 bases). Looked up from germline, CDR1 is SGHTA and CDR2 is FQGNSA. The CDR3 consists of 15 residues. Deletions cut 7 bases from V and 2 bases from J, with 17 bases between.

The chain links TRBV27 to TRBJ1-1; 9 positions agree with TRBD1. The CDR3 length is 13 residues. Germline CDR1 MNHEY, CDR2 SMNVEV (reference sequence). V trimming: 9 bases; J trimming: 5 bases; junction bases outside the gene matches: 7. The CDR3 spells CASGQGSRTEAFF. CDR3 DNA: TGTGCCAGTGGACAGGGGTCACGAACTGAAGCTTTCTTT.

This chain uses TRBV3-1 with TRBJ1-2; TRBD1 is a possible D gene (5 bases). Between the trimmed V and J ends, which lost 0 bases and 8 bases, there was a span of 16 bases. Germline CDR1 reads LGHDT; CDR2 reads YNNKEL (reference sequence). The CDR3 is made up of 15 amino acids. The CDR3 region is CASSQDGHGAGGYTF. DNA of the CDR3: TGTGCCAGCAGCCAAGATGGGCACGGGGCCGGGGGCTACACCTTC.

This clonotype was detected ten times or more. The rearrangement uses TRBV5-1 and TRBJ2-7; 7 bases agree with TRBD1. The CDR3 is 16 residues long. V was clipped by 0 bases and J by 2 bases; unmatched bases: 8. Per the germline V gene, CDR1 is SGHRS and CDR2 is YFSETQ. DNA for the CDR3: TGCGCCAGCAGCTTGGGGGACAGTTTTCGACCCTACGAGCAGTACTTC. Translation gives CASSLGDSFRPYEQYF. The whole variable domain, remainder taken from reference TRBV5-1 and TRBJ2-7, is KAGVTQTPRYLIKTRGQQVTLSCSPISGHRSVSWYQQTPGQGLQFLFEYFSETQRNKGNFPGRFSGRQFSNSRSEMNVSTLELGDSALYLCASSLGDSFRPYEQYFGPGTRLTVT.